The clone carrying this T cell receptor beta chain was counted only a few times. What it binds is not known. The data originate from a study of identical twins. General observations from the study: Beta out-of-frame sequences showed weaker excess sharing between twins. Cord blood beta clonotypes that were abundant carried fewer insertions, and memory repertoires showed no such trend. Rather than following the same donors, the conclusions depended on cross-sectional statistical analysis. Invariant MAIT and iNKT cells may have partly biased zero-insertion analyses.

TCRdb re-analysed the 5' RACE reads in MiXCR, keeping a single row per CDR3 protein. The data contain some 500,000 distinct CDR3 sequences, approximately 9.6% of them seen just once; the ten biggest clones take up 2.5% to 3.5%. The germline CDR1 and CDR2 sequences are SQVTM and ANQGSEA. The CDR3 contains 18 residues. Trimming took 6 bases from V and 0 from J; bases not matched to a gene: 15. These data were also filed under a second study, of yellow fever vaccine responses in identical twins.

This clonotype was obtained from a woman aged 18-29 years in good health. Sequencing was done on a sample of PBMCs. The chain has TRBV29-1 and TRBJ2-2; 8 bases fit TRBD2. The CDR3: CSVPQGLPGGPNTGELFF. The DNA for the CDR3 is TGCAGCGTCCCCCAGGGACTTCCGGGAGGGCCGAACACCGGGGAGCTGTTTTTT.